Included here is one TCR beta chain sequence, with context. This sample was included in a study of shared clonotypes between healthy human individuals. TCRdb's table, derived via immunoSEQ multiplex PCR, lists solely in-frame clones and lacks some. The repertoire includes about 1.1 million clones, approximately 80% of them detected once, and roughly 0.56% sits in the top ten. CDR3 length equals 13 residues. Trimming pared 1 base from V and 1 base from J, leaving 8 bases between. Germline V gene data show CDR1 as SQVTM and CDR2 as ANQGSEA. The clonotype was recovered from a man younger than 35 in good health. Some clones in this sample may be carry-over from other donors' samples. The specimen was memory CD4+ T cells from PBMCs. As for subset: CD45RA-negative fraction. The V and J genes are TRBV29-1 and TRBJ2-7; a weak D match, TRBD1 (6 bases). CDR3 protein: CSVEATGSYEQYF. CDR3 bases: TGCAGCGTTGAAGCGACAGGATCCTACGAGCAGTACTTC.